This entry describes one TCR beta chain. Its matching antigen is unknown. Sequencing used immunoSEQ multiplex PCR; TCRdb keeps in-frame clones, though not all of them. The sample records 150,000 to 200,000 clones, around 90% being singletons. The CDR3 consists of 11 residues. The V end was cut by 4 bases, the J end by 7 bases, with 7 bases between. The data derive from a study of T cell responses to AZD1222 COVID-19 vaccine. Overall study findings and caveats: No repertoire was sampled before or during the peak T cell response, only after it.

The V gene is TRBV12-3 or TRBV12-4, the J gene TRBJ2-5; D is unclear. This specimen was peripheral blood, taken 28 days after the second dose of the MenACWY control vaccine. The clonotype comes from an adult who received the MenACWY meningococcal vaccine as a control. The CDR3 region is CASSSSGTQYF. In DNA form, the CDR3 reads TGTGCCAGCAGTTCCTCGGGGACCCAGTACTTC.